The entry below gives a single TCR beta chain sequence along with its context. As originally analysed: Estimation of nucleated cell counts relied on the amplification of reference gene primers. Here immunoSEQ multiplex PCR was the method, and the copy in TCRdb shows in-frame clones only, minus some. That table gives V, J and clone size, and the DNA gave D and trimming. The table includes about 200,000 clones, 60% to 85% detected once. These data are taken from a study of blood T cell repertoires in COVID-19. Study as a whole: Collection of acute and convalescent COVID-19 samples took place in the United States, Italy and Spain. Sample material is recorded as cDNA or gDNA derived from T cells, B-cell-depleted T cells, or PBMCs.

This receptor was identified in a woman in her 70s with acute or convalescent COVID-19. The sample comprised peripheral blood.

In DNA, the CDR3 is TGTGCCAGCAGGCAGGGGCCATCCTACGAGCAGTACTTC. It yields the protein CASRQGPSYEQYF. This rearrangement joins TRBV6-5 to TRBJ2-7; D is perhaps TRBD1 (6 bases). Germline V gives CDR1 MNHEY, CDR2 SVGAGI. This CDR3 is built from 13 residues. V was cut by 6 bases and J by 1 base, with 10 bases left in between.